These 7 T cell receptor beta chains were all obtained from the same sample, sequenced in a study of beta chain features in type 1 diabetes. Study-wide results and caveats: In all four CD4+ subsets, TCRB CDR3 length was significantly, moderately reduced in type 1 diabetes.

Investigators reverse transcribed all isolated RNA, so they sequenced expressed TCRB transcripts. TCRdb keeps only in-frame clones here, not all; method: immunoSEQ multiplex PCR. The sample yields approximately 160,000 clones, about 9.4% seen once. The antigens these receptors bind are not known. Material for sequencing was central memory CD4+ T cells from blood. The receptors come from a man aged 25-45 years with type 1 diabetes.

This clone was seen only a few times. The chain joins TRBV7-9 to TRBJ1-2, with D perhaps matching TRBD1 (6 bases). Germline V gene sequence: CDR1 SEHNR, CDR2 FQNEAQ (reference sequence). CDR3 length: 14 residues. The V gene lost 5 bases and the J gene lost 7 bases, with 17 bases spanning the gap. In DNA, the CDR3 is TGTGCCAGCAGCCCGTTGGACAGAGTAACTGGCTACACCTTC. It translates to CASSPLDRVTGYTF.

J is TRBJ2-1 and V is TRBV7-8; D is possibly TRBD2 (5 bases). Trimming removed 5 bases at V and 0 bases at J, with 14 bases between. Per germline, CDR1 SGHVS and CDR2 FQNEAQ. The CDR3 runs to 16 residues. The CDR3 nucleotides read TGTGCCAGCAGCCCCTTCGAGGGAAGCTCCTACAATGAGCAGTTCTTC. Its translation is CASSPFEGSSYNEQFF.

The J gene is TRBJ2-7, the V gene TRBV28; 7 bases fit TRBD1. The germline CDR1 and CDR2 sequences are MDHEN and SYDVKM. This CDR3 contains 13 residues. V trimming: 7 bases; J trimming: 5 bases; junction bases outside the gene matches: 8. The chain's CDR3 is CASTHEGAHEQYF. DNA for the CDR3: TGTGCCAGCACCCATGAGGGGGCACACGAGCAGTACTTC.

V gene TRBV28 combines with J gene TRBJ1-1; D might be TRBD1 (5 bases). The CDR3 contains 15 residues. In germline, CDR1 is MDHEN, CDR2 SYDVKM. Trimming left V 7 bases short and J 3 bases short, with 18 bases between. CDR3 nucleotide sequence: TGTGCCAGCATCCTGGGGAGGGGATGGGACACTGAAGCTTTCTTT. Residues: CASILGRGWDTEAFF. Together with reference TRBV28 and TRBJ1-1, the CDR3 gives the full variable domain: DVKVTQSSRYLVKRTGEKVFLECVQDMDHENMFWYRQDPGLGLRLIYFSYDVKMKEKGDIPEGYSVSREKKERFSLILESASTNQTSMYLCASILGRGWDTEAFFGQGTRLTVV.

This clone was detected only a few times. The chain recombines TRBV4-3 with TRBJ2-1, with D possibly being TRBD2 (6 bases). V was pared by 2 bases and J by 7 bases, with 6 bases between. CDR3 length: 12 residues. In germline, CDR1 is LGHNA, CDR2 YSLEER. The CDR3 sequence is CASSQSGNEQFF. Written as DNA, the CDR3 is TGCGCCAGCAGCCAAAGCGGGAATGAGCAGTTCTTC.

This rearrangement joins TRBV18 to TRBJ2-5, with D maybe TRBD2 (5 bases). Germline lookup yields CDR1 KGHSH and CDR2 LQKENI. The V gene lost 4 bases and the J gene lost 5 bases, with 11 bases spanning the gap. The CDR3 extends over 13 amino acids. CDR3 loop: CASSQEDGETQYF. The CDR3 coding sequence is TGTGCCAGCTCACAGGAGGACGGTGAGACCCAGTACTTC.

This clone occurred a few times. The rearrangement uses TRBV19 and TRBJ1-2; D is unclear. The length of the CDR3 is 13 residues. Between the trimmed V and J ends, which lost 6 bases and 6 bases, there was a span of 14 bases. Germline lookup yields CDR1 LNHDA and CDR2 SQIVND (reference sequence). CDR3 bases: TGTGCCAGTAGCCGCCAGAGAGGAGATGGCTACACCTTC. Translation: CASSRQRGDGYTF.